The 20 T cell receptor beta chains in this list originate from one sample, sequenced in a study of cytomegalovirus exposure and HLA in healthy donors. Profiling relied on immunoSEQ multiplex PCR, and the TCRdb table lists in-frame clones only, not all of them. The sample shows 150,000 or so clones, about 88% of them seen only once. The sample comprised PBMCs. These receptors were taken from a woman between 18 and 29 years old in good health and CMV-seropositive.

This chain links TRBV30 with TRBJ1-1; D gene ambiguous. Germline V CDR1 and CDR2: GTSNPN, SVGIG (reference sequence). There are 12 residues in the CDR3. The V gene lost 0 bases and the J gene lost 7 bases, with 9 bases spanning the gap. CDR3: CAWSVRRGEAFF. DNA of the CDR3: TGTGCCTGGAGTGTACGGCGGGGTGAAGCTTTCTTT.

V and J are TRBV5-8 and TRBJ1-5; tentative D call: TRBD1 (5 bases). This CDR3 comprises 16 residues. Germline values: CDR1 SGHTS, CDR2 YDEGEE. Trimming left V 0 bases short and J 2 bases short, with 12 bases between. The DNA of the CDR3 is TGTGCCAGCAGCTTGGCCCGACAGTTAGGCAATCAGCCCCAGCATTTT. Protein: CASSLARQLGNQPQHF.

This clone came up many times. The rearrangement joins TRBV6-4 to TRBJ2-3; 14 bases match TRBD2. This CDR3 has 15 residues. The V and J ends lost 6 bases and 5 bases, in that order; junction bases with no gene match: 4. Germline V CDR1 and CDR2: MRHNA, SNTAGT. CDR3 region: CASSGTSGSGDTQYF. DNA of the CDR3: TGTGCCAGCAGCGGGACTAGCGGGAGCGGAGATACGCAGTATTTT.

The chain has TRBV9 and TRBJ2-5; TRBD2 might be the D (6 bases). This CDR3 has 15 residues. CDR1 and CDR2 (germline): SGDLS, YYNGEE. Trimming pared 4 bases from V and 1 base from J, leaving 14 bases between. CDR3 DNA: TGTGCCAGCAGCCCTCTTGGCGGGGTCCAAGAGACCCAGTACTTC. Its translation is CASSPLGGVQETQYF.

This clone has only one observation. The J gene is TRBJ2-2, the V gene TRBV6-4; D unclear. Germline V gives CDR1 MRHNA, CDR2 SNTAGT. With 7 bases removed from V and 4 bases from J, the gap between germline ends came to 16 bases. The CDR3 consists of 15 residues. The chain's CDR3 is CASTSPGPVTGELFF. For the CDR3, the DNA is TGTGCCAGCACTTCCCCAGGTCCGGTCACCGGGGAGCTGTTTTTT.

The chain carries TRBV7-9 and TRBJ1-4; D is unclear. V shed 5 bases and J shed 0 bases, with 13 bases lying between them. This CDR3 contains 16 residues. The germline V gene encodes CDR1 SEHNR and CDR2 FQNEAQ (reference sequence). CDR3 nucleotide sequence: TGTGCCAGCAGCCCAGACGGACTGGCAACTAATGAAAAACTGTTTTTT. As protein: CASSPDGLATNEKLFF. Supplemented by reference TRBV7-9 and TRBJ1-4, the full variable domain reads DTGVSQNPRHKITKRGQNVTFRCDPISEHNRLYWYRQTLGQGPEFLTYFQNEAQLEKSRLLSDRFSAERPKGSFSTLEIQRTEQGDSAMYLCASSPDGLATNEKLFFGSGTQLSVL.

The chain carries TRBV11-3 and TRBJ2-1, with 12 bases aligning to TRBD2. J gave up 4 bases and V 5 bases, and 9 bases lay outside the gene matches. The CDR3 has 17 residues. CDR1 and CDR2 from the germline V gene are SGHNT and YENEEA. CDR3 protein: CASSTRTSGKNYNEQFF. The CDR3 bases are TGTGCCAGCAGCACCCGGACTAGCGGGAAAAATTACAATGAGCAGTTCTTC.

This chain joins TRBV28 and TRBJ2-4, with D unresolved. Between the trimmed V and J ends, which lost 4 bases and 0 bases, there was a span of 22 bases. The CDR3 has 19 amino acids. Germline V lookup: CDR1 MDHEN, CDR2 SYDVKM. The CDR3, as DNA: TGTGCCAGCAGTTCGCTCGGGTTCCAGAGATTACTAGCCAAAAACATTCAGTACTTC. It specifies CASSSLGFQRLLAKNIQYF.

This chain links TRBV9 with TRBJ2-3; no definite D call. The CDR3 spans 14 residues. CDR1 is SGDLS, CDR2 YYNGEE, per germline. V lost 0 bases and J 0 bases, leaving 5 bases between the germline ends. The CDR3: CASSVGRSTDTQYF. The CDR3 DNA reads TGTGCCAGCAGCGTAGGGCGGAGCACAGATACGCAGTATTTT.

The chain joins TRBV2 to TRBJ2-5, with 13 bases matching TRBD2. The CDR3 is made up of 17 amino acids. The germline V gene has CDR1 SNHLY and CDR2 FYNNEI. J lost 4 bases, V lost 6 bases, and 11 bases had no gene match. CDR3 protein: CASRSPRTSGRTETQYF. DNA for the CDR3: TGTGCCAGCAGGTCCCCCCGGACTAGCGGGAGAACAGAGACCCAGTACTTC.

This chain joins TRBV19 and TRBJ2-7; 10 nucleotides agree with TRBD1. Germline V lookup: CDR1 LNHDA, CDR2 SQIVND (reference sequence). The CDR3 is 13 amino acids. The trim removed 10 bases at V and 4 bases at J, leaving 7 bases unmatched. In DNA, the CDR3 is TGTGCCATTTCACGGGACAGGGGTTACGAGCAGTACTTC. Its protein is CAISRDRGYEQYF.

This rearrangement joins TRBV11-3 to TRBJ2-1; 11 nucleotides line up with TRBD2. V lost 5 bases to trimming and J lost 5 bases; unmatched junction nucleotides: 14. Germline lookup yields CDR1 SGHNT and CDR2 YENEEA. The CDR3 covers 18 residues. CDR3 in DNA: TGTGCCAGCAGCCCCCGAGGCCCTTTTAGCGGGAGGGACAATGAGCAGTTCTTC. Residues: CASSPRGPFSGRDNEQFF.

This clone has only one observation. This chain joins TRBV7-8 and TRBJ2-1, with 8 bases that match TRBD1. The CDR3 has 14 amino acids. Germline V CDR1 and CDR2: SGHVS, FQNEAQ. The V segment lost 0 bases and the J segment 7 bases; nucleotides outside the gene matches: 2. In nucleotides, the CDR3 is TGTGCCAGCAGCTTAGCCCGACAGGGGAATGAGCAGTTCTTC. Residues: CASSLARQGNEQFF.

This rearrangement joins TRBV6-1 to TRBJ1-3, with D possibly matching TRBD1 (5 bases). The V gene lost 2 bases and the J gene lost 0 bases, with 11 bases spanning the gap. Germline values: CDR1 MNHNS, CDR2 SASEGT. The CDR3 length is 16 residues. CDR3 bases: TGTGCCAGCAGTGAATTTCTGGGGGGCTCTGGAAACACCATATATTTT. It encodes CASSEFLGGSGNTIYF.

V gene TRBV11-1 combines with J gene TRBJ2-7; D may be TRBD2 (5 bases). CDR1 and CDR2 from the germline V gene are SGHAT and FQDESV (reference sequence). The CDR3 totals 13 residues. Trimming shortened V by 6 bases and J by 6 bases, and 15 bases separated the two germline ends. The CDR3 region has the DNA TGTGCCAGCAGGGTAACGGGAACGGGCGAGCAGTACTTC. Translating gives CASRVTGTGEQYF. Based on the CDR3 plus reference TRBV11-1 and TRBJ2-7, the full variable domain is EAEVAQSPRYKITEKSQAVAFWCDPISGHATLYWYRQILGQGPELLVQFQDESVVDDSQLPKDRFSAERLKGVDSTLKIQPAELGDSAMYLCASRVTGTGEQYFGPGTRLTVT.

V and J are TRBV14 and TRBJ2-5; 13 bases match TRBD2. CDR3 length: 16 residues. V trimming: 1 base; J trimming: 4 bases; junction bases outside the gene matches: 3. Germline V gene sequence: CDR1 SGHDN, CDR2 FVKESK. Here the CDR3 DNA reads TGTGCCAGCAGCCAAGGGGGGACTAGCGGGATAGAGACCCAGTACTTC. Translating it yields CASSQGGTSGIETQYF.

The chain links TRBV30 to TRBJ2-7; the D gene is possibly TRBD1 (6 bases). Trimming removed 3 bases from V and 9 bases from J, with 18 bases in between. CDR3 length: 13 residues. Germline values: CDR1 GTSNPN, CDR2 SVGIG (reference sequence). CDR3 bases: TGTGCCTGGAGGCTCACAGGGTCAAGACGGCAGTACTTC. It encodes CAWRLTGSRRQYF.

The chain uses TRBV5-5 and TRBJ2-7, with 8 nucleotides matching TRBD2. This CDR3 contains 16 residues. Germline V gives CDR1 SGHKS, CDR2 YYEKEE (reference sequence). Trimming at V came to 0 bases and at J to 4 bases, leaving 9 bases not matched to a gene. The DNA for the CDR3 is TGTGCCAGCAGCTTGGTCCCTAGCGGGCGAGAGTACGAGCAGTACTTC. Translating it yields CASSLVPSGREYEQYF.

As regards this clone: Sequence at one end of the junction differs from germline and may be a read error. The rearrangement uses TRBV2 and TRBJ2-6, with D uncertain. The CDR3 sequence is 14 residues long. Germline values: CDR1 SNHLY, CDR2 FYNNEI. The CDR3 DNA sequence: TGTGCCAGTAGTGTCTTCTCTGGGGCCAACGTCCTGACTTTC. Translating it yields CASSVFSGANVLTF.

This sequence joins TRBV6-4 and TRBJ2-3; 11 bases are a match to TRBD2. Germline CDR1 MRHNA, CDR2 SNTAGT. V lost 3 bases and J lost 3; bases outside the gene matches: 8. This CDR3 is built from 17 residues. The DNA for the CDR3 is TGTGCCAGCAGTGAAGGGACTAGCGGAGAGGGGACAGATACGCAGTATTTT. This sequence encodes CASSEGTSGEGTDTQYF.